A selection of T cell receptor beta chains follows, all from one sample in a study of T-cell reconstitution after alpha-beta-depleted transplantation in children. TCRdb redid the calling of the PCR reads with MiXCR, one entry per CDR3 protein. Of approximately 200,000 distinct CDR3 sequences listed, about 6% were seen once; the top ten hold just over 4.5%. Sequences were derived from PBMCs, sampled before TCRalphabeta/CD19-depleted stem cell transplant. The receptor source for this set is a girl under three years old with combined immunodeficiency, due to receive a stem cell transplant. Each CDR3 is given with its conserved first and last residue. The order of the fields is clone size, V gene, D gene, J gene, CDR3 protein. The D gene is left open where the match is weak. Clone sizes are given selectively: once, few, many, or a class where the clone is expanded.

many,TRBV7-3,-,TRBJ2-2,CASSPQGSNTGELFF
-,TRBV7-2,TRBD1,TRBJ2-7,CASSFGTGAPKQYF
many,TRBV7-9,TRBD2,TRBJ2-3,CASSLTSGVDTQYF
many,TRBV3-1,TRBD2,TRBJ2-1,CASSQDPSGRAIYNEQFF
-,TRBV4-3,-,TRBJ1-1,CASSQDRRGSLNTEAFF
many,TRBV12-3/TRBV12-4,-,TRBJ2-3,CASSSLTGDTQYF
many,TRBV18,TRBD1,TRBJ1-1,CASSPPNRGPEAFF
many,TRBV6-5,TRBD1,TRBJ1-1,CASSLPDRENTEAFF
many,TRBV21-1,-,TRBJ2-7,CASSKSQHSPYEQYF
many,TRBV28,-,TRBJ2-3,CASSFWGRRAPDTQYF
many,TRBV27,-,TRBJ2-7,CASSRTETYEQYF
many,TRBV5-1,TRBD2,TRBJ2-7,CASSPGTSASYEQYF
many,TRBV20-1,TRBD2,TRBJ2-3,CSARALAGSRDTQYF
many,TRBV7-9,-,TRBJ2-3,CASSLRGDHTDTQYF
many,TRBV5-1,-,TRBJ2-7,CASSLGQGFNEQYF
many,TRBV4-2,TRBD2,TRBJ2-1,CASSPPVPLAGGQQEQFF
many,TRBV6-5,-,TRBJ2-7,CASSYSGGEGYEQYF
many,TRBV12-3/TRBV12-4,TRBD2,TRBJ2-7,CASSLAGRDYEQYF
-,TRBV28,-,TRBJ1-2,CASSLLGTYFYGYTF
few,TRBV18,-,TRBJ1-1,CASSAGGPEAFF
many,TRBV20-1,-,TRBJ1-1,CSAHLAMNTEAFF
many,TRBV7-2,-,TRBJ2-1,CASSSPDLFRNEQFF
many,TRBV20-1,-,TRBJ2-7,CSAMKRRPPSYEQYF
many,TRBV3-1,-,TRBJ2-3,CASSPSSSGTDTQYF
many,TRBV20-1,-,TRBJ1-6,CSARDTHEGWHNSPLHF
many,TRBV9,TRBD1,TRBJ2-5,CASSVGQGQETQYF
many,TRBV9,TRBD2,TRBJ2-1,CASSVNRGLAGYNEQFF
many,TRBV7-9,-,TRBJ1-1,CASSLDIRDTEAFF
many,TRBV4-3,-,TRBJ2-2,CASSQDRWVELFF
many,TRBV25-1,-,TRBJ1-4,CASSPPWEGGFIEEKLFF
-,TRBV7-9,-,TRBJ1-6,CASSPSALSGDNSPLHF
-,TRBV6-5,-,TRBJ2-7,CASSCSNREGYEQYF
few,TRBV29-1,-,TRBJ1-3,CSVVLDSWLYF
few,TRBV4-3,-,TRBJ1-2,CASSQDIAPFTGRLGGYTF
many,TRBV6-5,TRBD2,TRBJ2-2,CAAGAMGLAGFNTGELFF
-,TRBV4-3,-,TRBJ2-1,CASSHRGMSSYNEQFF
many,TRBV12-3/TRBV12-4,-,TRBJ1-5,CASSTQGQPQHF
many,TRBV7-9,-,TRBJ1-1,CASSLKGHSNTEAFF
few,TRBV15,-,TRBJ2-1,CATSGRGGPGYNEQFF
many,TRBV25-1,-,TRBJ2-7,CASSGTSPHPEQYF
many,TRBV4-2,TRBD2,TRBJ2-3,CASSQVTLAGGLDTQYF